These 30 T cell receptor beta chains originate from one sample sequenced in a study of shared clonotypes between healthy human individuals. The assay was immunoSEQ multiplex PCR, and TCRdb's table has in-frame clones only and misses some. The sample gives roughly 2.4 million clones, 90% to 97% of which show up once; 0.1% to 0.15% is in the top ten. The sample consisted of naive CD4+ T cells sorted from blood. The subset is: CD45RA+ positively selected. These receptors came from a man younger than 35 in good health.

V usage is TRBV27 and J usage is TRBJ2-2; unclear D gene. The germline V and J ends were trimmed by 3 bases and 3 bases, with 14 bases remaining between them. The CDR3 has 16 amino acids. Germline values: CDR1 MNHEY, CDR2 SMNVEV (reference sequence). CDR3 in amino acids: CASSFSGPGDTGELFF. The CDR3, as DNA: TGTGCCAGCAGTTTCTCCGGGCCTGGGGACACCGGGGAGCTGTTTTTT.

The chain couples TRBV7-2 to TRBJ1-6; D gene ambiguous. The V end lost 4 bases, the J end lost 8 bases, and 15 bases lay between the germline ends. CDR1 and CDR2 from the germline V gene are SGHTA and FQGNSA. The length of the CDR3 is 15 residues. CDR3 DNA: TGTGCCAGCAGCTCCCAGACCCTCTCGGATTCACCCCTCCACTTT. It yields the protein CASSSQTLSDSPLHF.

Of note for this clone: Other DNA sequences in this specimen translate into the identical CDR3. This chain joins TRBV19 and TRBJ2-2; D may be TRBD1 (6 bases). V was clipped by 4 bases and J by 0 bases, with 9 bases between them. Germline V lookup: CDR1 LNHDA, CDR2 SQIVND (reference sequence). The CDR3 loop spans 15 amino acids. The CDR3 DNA reads as TGTGCCAGTAGTACCCAGGGGACGAACACCGGGGAGCTGTTTTTT. The encoded protein is CASSTQGTNTGELFF.

The J gene is TRBJ2-7, the V gene TRBV28, with TRBD1 as a possible D gene (5 bases). V lost 8 bases and J 2 bases, leaving 13 bases between the germline ends. CDR3 length: 13 residues. Germline CDR1 reads MDHEN; CDR2 reads SYDVKM. As DNA, the CDR3 is TGTGCCAGCGCAGGACAAGCCCCCTACGAGCAGTACTTC. Residues: CASAGQAPYEQYF.

The chain employs TRBV9 and TRBJ2-1, with D perhaps being TRBD1 or TRBD2 (5 bases each). CDR1 and CDR2 (germline): SGDLS, YYNGEE. This CDR3 comprises 14 residues. The germline V and J ends were trimmed by 4 bases and 7 bases, with 15 bases remaining between them. The DNA of the CDR3 is TGTGCCAGCAGCATGGAGAGGGGAACGAATGAGCAGTTCTTC. Translated: CASSMERGTNEQFF.

This chain uses TRBV5-1 with TRBJ2-1; the D is unclear. The length of the CDR3 is 15 residues. The germline V gene encodes CDR1 SGHRS and CDR2 YFSETQ. The germline V and J ends were trimmed by 4 bases and 4 bases, with 15 bases remaining between them. This chain's CDR3 is CASSLEPTPYNEQFF. The CDR3 DNA sequence: TGCGCCAGCAGCCTCGAGCCGACACCTTACAATGAGCAGTTCTTC. Drawing the rest from reference TRBV5-1 and TRBJ2-1, the complete variable domain is KAGVTQTPRYLIKTRGQQVTLSCSPISGHRSVSWYQQTPGQGLQFLFEYFSETQRNKGNFPGRFSGRQFSNSRSEMNVSTLELGDSALYLCASSLEPTPYNEQFFGPGTRLTVL.

In the case of this clone: The sample holds other DNA sequences that translate to the same CDR3. V gene TRBV18 combines with J gene TRBJ2-1, with D possibly TRBD2 on 6 matching bases. The CDR3 length is 13 residues. Germline CDR1 reads KGHSH; CDR2 reads LQKENI. V was cut by 0 bases and J by 7 bases, with 7 bases left in between. The CDR3 region is CASSPPGGNEQFF. The CDR3 DNA is TGTGCCAGCTCACCACCGGGAGGAAATGAGCAGTTCTTC.

The chain combines TRBV30 with TRBJ1-5; D is perhaps TRBD1 (5 bases). Per the germline V gene, CDR1 is GTSNPN and CDR2 is SVGIG (reference sequence). Trimming removed 2 bases from V and 11 bases from J, with 19 bases in between. This CDR3 is 14 amino acids long. CDR3 coding DNA: TGTGCCTGGAGTCCCGACCTCAGGGCCCCGGCCCAGCATTTT. It is translated as CAWSPDLRAPAQHF. The variable domain in full, with the rest retrieved from reference TRBV30 and TRBJ1-5, is SQTIHQWPATLVQPVGSPLSLECTVEGTSNPNLYWYRQAAGRGLQLLFYSVGIGQISSEVPQNLSASRPQDRQFILSSKKLLLSDSGFYLCAWSPDLRAPAQHFGDGTRLSIL.

The J gene is TRBJ1-2, the V gene TRBV28, with D perhaps TRBD1 (6 bases). This CDR3 is built from 15 residues. The V gene's germline CDR1 is MDHEN and CDR2 SYDVKM. V was trimmed by 10 bases and J by 4 bases, leaving 22 bases between them. The CDR3 loop reads CATQPTGKPPYGYTF. The CDR3 coding sequence is TGTGCCACCCAACCAACAGGGAAACCCCCCTATGGCTACACCTTC.

As for this clone: A read error is possible here, since a much larger clone lies one base away. The chain recombines TRBV5-8 with TRBJ1-2; 7 positions match TRBD1. Germline V gene data show CDR1 as SGHTS and CDR2 as YDEGEE. This CDR3 is 13 amino acids long. V was clipped by 4 bases and J by 1 base; unmatched bases: 1. The CDR3 nucleotides are TGTGCCAGCAGCCGACAGGGTAACTATGGCTACACCTTC. Protein product: CASSRQGNYGYTF.

V usage is TRBV11-1 and J usage is TRBJ1-2; 10 bases are a match to TRBD1. The length of the CDR3 is 14 residues. With V trimmed by 5 bases and J by 6 bases, 6 bases remained unmatched. Germline-derived CDR1 and CDR2 are SGHAT and FQDESV (reference sequence). CDR3 loop: CASSRIGTGDGYTF. Written as DNA, the CDR3 is TGTGCCAGCAGCCGAATCGGGACAGGGGATGGCTACACCTTC.

Points on this clone: This specimen includes other DNA sequences encoding the same CDR3. The chain has TRBV18 and TRBJ1-5; the D gene is possibly TRBD1 (5 bases). Per germline, CDR1 KGHSH and CDR2 LQKENI. This CDR3 spans 12 amino acids. With 5 bases removed from V and 4 bases from J, the gap between germline ends came to 6 bases. CDR3 coding DNA: TGTGCCAGCTCAACAGGTAATCAGCCCCAGCATTTT. Translated, it gives CASSTGNQPQHF.

The chain combines TRBV6-5 with TRBJ2-2; TRBD2 is a possible D gene (5 bases). Trimming cost V 0 bases and J 4 bases, with 12 bases left between them. This CDR3 has 16 residues. Germline CDR1 MNHEY, CDR2 SVGAGI. CDR3 coding DNA: TGTGCCAGCAGTTACTCTCGGTGGGAGAGCACCGGGGAGCTGTTTTTT. Protein product: CASSYSRWESTGELFF.

As to this clone: At one boundary the junction diverges from the germline segment, which might be a read error. This chain links TRBV7-7 with TRBJ2-7; no reliable D call. There are 16 residues in the CDR3. Germline V gives CDR1 SSHAT, CDR2 FNYEAQ (reference sequence). The CDR3 nucleotides read TGTGCTAGCAGCTTAGTACATTGGACGGAAATCTACGAGCAGTACTTC. It yields the protein CASSLVHWTEIYEQYF.

This rearrangement joins TRBV29-1 to TRBJ2-2; 14 positions match TRBD2. CDR3 length: 16 residues. The junction had 8 bases not matched to a gene; V was cut back by 6 bases and J by 5 bases. The germline CDR1 and CDR2 sequences are SQVTM and ANQGSEA. The CDR3 sequence: CSVLGLAGAQTGELFF. CDR3 nucleotides: TGCAGCGTACTGGGACTAGCGGGAGCACAGACCGGGGAGCTGTTTTTT.

Turning to this clone: Distinct nucleotide sequences in the sample also encode this CDR3. J is TRBJ2-5 and V is TRBV5-4; D gene ambiguous. Between the trimmed V and J ends, which lost 0 bases and 2 bases, there was a span of 2 bases. This CDR3 is 12 amino acids long. Germline V gives CDR1 SGHNT, CDR2 YYREEE (reference sequence). This CDR3 reads CASSLGQETQYF. In DNA, the CDR3 is TGTGCCAGCAGCTTGGGACAAGAGACCCAGTACTTC. The full variable domain, in which reference TRBV5-4 and TRBJ2-5 provide the parts outside the CDR3, is ETGVTQSPTHLIKTRGQQVTLRCSSQSGHNTVSWYQQALGQGPQFIFQYYREEENGRGNFPPRFSGLQFPNYSSELNVNALELDDSALYLCASSLGQETQYFGPGTRLLVL.

The V and J genes are TRBV25-1 and TRBJ1-3; D not certain. CDR1 and CDR2 (germline): MGHDK, SYGVNS. CDR3 length equals 15 residues. Trimming shortened V by 4 bases and J by 0 bases, and 10 bases separated the two germline ends. As DNA, the CDR3 is TGTGCCAGCAGTGCCCAGACCAACTCTGGAAACACCATATATTTT. It specifies CASSAQTNSGNTIYF.

The chain uses TRBV28 and TRBJ1-5; no clear D. The CDR3 totals 14 residues. The V end lost 3 bases, the J end lost 7 bases, and 13 bases lay between the germline ends. CDR1 MDHEN and CDR2 SYDVKM come from the germline V gene. CDR3 nucleotides: TGTGCCAGCAGTTTTATGTCCCCGGGGCAGCCCCAGCATTTT. Translation: CASSFMSPGQPQHF.

This clone has only one observation. The identical CDR3 is also encoded by other nucleotide sequences in the sample. The chain recombines TRBV18 with TRBJ1-4; D gene ambiguous. The germline gives CDR1 KGHSH, CDR2 LQKENI. The CDR3 runs 16 residues. V gave up 3 bases and J gave up 0 bases, with 11 bases separating them. CDR3 DNA sequence: TGTGCCAGCTCACCGAACAGTGTTGCAACTAATGAAAAACTGTTTTTT. It yields the protein CASSPNSVATNEKLFF. The full variable domain, rest sourced from reference TRBV18 and TRBJ1-4, is NAGVMQNPRHLVRRRGQEARLRCSPMKGHSHVYWYRQLPEEGLKFMVYLQKENIIDESGMPKERFSAEFPKEGPSILRIQQVVRGDSAAYFCASSPNSVATNEKLFFGSGTQLSVL.

On this clone: Additional DNA sequences in this sample encode the identical CDR3. This sequence joins TRBV6-5 and TRBJ1-2, with 7 positions matching TRBD1. The CDR3 covers 12 residues. Germline CDR1 MNHEY, CDR2 SVGAGI. The V and J ends lost 4 bases and 6 bases, in that order; junction bases with no gene match: 2. The CDR3 DNA is TGTGCCAGCAGTTCTACAGGGGATGGCTACACCTTC. Amino acids: CASSSTGDGYTF.

The V and J genes are TRBV9 and TRBJ2-5; D might be TRBD2 (6 bases). Deletions cut 3 bases from V and 3 bases from J, with 6 bases between. Germline-derived CDR1 and CDR2 are SGDLS and YYNGEE. The CDR3 is made up of 12 amino acids. The DNA of the CDR3 is TGTGCCAGCAGCGCGGGAGAAGAGACCCAGTACTTC. It yields the protein CASSAGEETQYF.

A remark on this clone: Different DNA sequences within this sample yield the same CDR3. The V and J genes are TRBV18 and TRBJ1-1; no definite D call. Germline assignment: CDR1 KGHSH and CDR2 LQKENI. The CDR3 has 13 residues. The V end lost 6 bases, the J end lost 0 bases, and 8 bases lay between the germline ends. In DNA form, the CDR3 reads TGTGCCAGCTCCCCTGATTTGAACACTGAAGCTTTCTTT. This encodes CASSPDLNTEAFF.

V is TRBV27 and J is TRBJ2-3, with unresolved D. V lost 3 bases and J 6 bases, leaving 13 bases between the germline ends. This CDR3 has 14 residues. Germline V gene sequence: CDR1 MNHEY, CDR2 SMNVEV (reference sequence). The CDR3 DNA reads TGTGCCAGCAGTTTGTGGGCGAAGACGGATACGCAGTATTTT. The encoded protein is CASSLWAKTDTQYF.

The rearrangement joins TRBV11-2 to TRBJ2-5, with D perhaps assigned TRBD1 or TRBD2 (6 bases each). Trimming took 1 base from V and 5 from J, leaving 17 bases between them. The germline V gene has CDR1 SGHAT and CDR2 FQNNGV. This CDR3 is 16 amino acids long. In DNA form, the CDR3 reads TGTGCCAGCAGCTTAGTCACCGGGGGCCGCGGGGAGACCCAGTACTTC. This sequence encodes CASSLVTGGRGETQYF.

This clone appeared a single time. This sequence joins TRBV7-2 and TRBJ2-3, with TRBD2 identical over 14 bases. The V gene's germline CDR1 is SGHTA and CDR2 FQGNSA. This CDR3 region has 18 residues. The junction had 7 bases not matched to a gene; V was cut back by 5 bases and J by 0 bases. The CDR3 DNA sequence: TGTGCCAGCAGCAGGGGACTAGCGGGAGATACTAGCACAGATACGCAGTATTTT. Translated, it gives CASSRGLAGDTSTDTQYF.

The rearrangement joins TRBV28 to TRBJ1-2; D is perhaps TRBD1 (6 bases). The germline V gene has CDR1 MDHEN and CDR2 SYDVKM. The V and J ends lost 9 bases and 8 bases respectively, with 22 bases between them. This CDR3 region has 14 residues. CDR3 sequence: CASLPLDRSGGYTF. The CDR3 DNA sequence: TGTGCCAGTTTGCCTCTGGACAGATCGGGAGGCTACACCTTC.

With regard to this clone: Additional DNA sequences in this sample encode the identical CDR3. This chain connects TRBV18 to TRBJ1-2; 7 positions agree with TRBD1. The germline V gene encodes CDR1 KGHSH and CDR2 LQKENI. The CDR3 contains 13 residues. Trimming cost V 2 bases and J 5 bases; bases outside gene matches: 2. The CDR3 DNA sequence: TGTGCCAGCTCACCAGGGACAGAATATGGCTACACCTTC. It codes for CASSPGTEYGYTF.

V usage is TRBV29-1 and J usage is TRBJ2-2; D remains unclear. V shed 3 bases and J shed 4 bases, with 9 bases lying between them. Germline assignment: CDR1 SQVTM and CDR2 ANQGSEA. CDR3 size: 13 residues. The CDR3: CSVDGRSTGELFF. The CDR3 bases are TGCAGCGTTGACGGCCGCTCCACCGGGGAGCTGTTTTTT.

This rearrangement joins TRBV10-3 to TRBJ2-2; 7 positions match TRBD2. Unmatched junction bases numbered 5, after V lost 4 bases and J lost 3 bases. The CDR3 sequence is 15 residues long. Germline V gene data show CDR1 as ENHRY and CDR2 as SYGVKD. In nucleotides, the CDR3 is TGTGCCATCAGTGCGGGGGGTAGCGACACCGGGGAGCTGTTTTTT. It specifies CAISAGGSDTGELFF.

This chain links TRBV5-1 with TRBJ2-1, with 8 bases aligning to TRBD2. Trimming at V came to 0 bases and at J to 0 bases, leaving 8 bases not matched to a gene. From germline, CDR1 is SGHRS and CDR2 YFSETQ. The CDR3 consists of 18 residues. CDR3 sequence: CASSLAIPGGLSYNEQFF. CDR3 sequence (DNA): TGCGCCAGCAGCTTGGCCATCCCGGGGGGGCTCTCCTACAATGAGCAGTTCTTC.